This TCR beta chain was obtained from a study of OX40 agonist ivuxolimab in advanced cancers. Trimming shortened V by 6 bases and J by 4 bases, and 21 bases separated the two germline ends. Per the germline V gene, CDR1 is MDHEN and CDR2 is SYDVKM. The CDR3 spans 16 residues. Some clones are missing from TCRdb's copy, which holds only in-frame ones; the method was immunoSEQ multiplex PCR. Seen here are around 40,000 clones, approximately 84% observed once, and the top ten hold 4% to 6%. This sample comprised CD4+ or CD8+ T cells sorted from blood, obtained in a trial of the OX40 agonist ivuxolimab. The sequence came from an adult with an advanced solid tumor such as melanoma, head and neck, liver or kidney cancer. J is TRBJ1-2 and V is TRBV28, with D perhaps matching TRBD1 (5 bases). The CDR3 coding sequence is TGTGCCAGCAGCTATGCCCGGGGAGGGGACGCCTATGGCTACACCTTC. It codes for CASSYARGGDAYGYTF.